One and the same sample provided the 16 T cell receptor beta chains below, sequenced in a study of T cell repertoires in cytomegalovirus infection (dated by TCRdb to the late 2010s). The sequencing machine was an Illumina HiSeq 1500. Clones were called with MiXCR by TCRdb after fastp trimmed the public reads at Q25, and only in-frame beta chains were retained. Rows with one shared CDR3 protein collapse into an entry with the most common genes and DNA. The sample table lists fewer than 550,000 distinct CDR3 sequences, approximately 17% of them with a count of one. About 24% of the sample is in the top ten clones. The sample taken for sequencing was CD8+ T cells from PBMCs. The receptors shown here come from a human donor in good health (CMV status not recorded). Some clones in this sample may be carry-over from other donors' samples.

This clonotype appeared many times. The V call is TRBV6-5, the J call TRBJ2-4; D might be TRBD2 (6 bases). The CDR3 extends over 15 amino acids. V dropped 2 bases and J dropped 0 bases, with 8 bases sitting between them. Germline V CDR1 and CDR2: MNHEY, SVGAGI. The CDR3 reads CASSYGGIAKNIQYF. Written as DNA, the CDR3 is TGTGCCAGCAGTTACGGAGGGATAGCCAAAAACATTCAGTACTTC.

The CDR3 DNA follows: TGTGCCAGCAGTCATTGGTCTAGCGGGTTGCAAGAGACCCAGTACTTC. It yields the protein CASSHWSSGLQETQYF. V and J are TRBV27 and TRBJ2-5; 8 nucleotides match TRBD2. J was trimmed by 2 bases and V by 5 bases; bases with no gene match: 10. The CDR3 runs 16 residues. Germline V gene data show CDR1 as MNHEY and CDR2 as SMNVEV (reference sequence).

The sample holds many counts of this clonotype. The V and J genes are TRBV2 and TRBJ2-1, with D possibly matching TRBD1 (5 bases). Germline CDR1 and CDR2: SNHLY and FYNNEI. This CDR3 spans 16 amino acids. V dropped 2 bases and J dropped 2 bases, with 13 bases sitting between them. The CDR3 coding sequence is TGTGCCAGCAGTGAACAGGGCAGAGTCCCCTACAATGAGCAGTTCTTC. Translating gives CASSEQGRVPYNEQFF.

The chain uses TRBV7-9 and TRBJ1-2, with a weak D call TRBD1 (6 bases). Germline V lookup: CDR1 SEHNR, CDR2 FQNEAQ (reference sequence). The V and J ends lost 1 base and 2 bases respectively, with 11 bases between them. The CDR3 consists of 15 residues. CDR3: CASSLVTGENYGYTF. In DNA form, the CDR3 reads TGTGCCAGCAGCTTAGTGACAGGCGAAAACTATGGCTACACCTTC.

Only a few counts were recorded for this clonotype. J is TRBJ1-1 and V is TRBV20-1; 8 bases align to TRBD1. V lost 4 bases and J lost 3; bases outside the gene matches: 1. Germline V gives CDR1 DFQATT, CDR2 SNEGSKA (reference sequence). This CDR3 region has 12 residues. CDR3 residues: CSAMDRDTEAFF. For the CDR3, the DNA is TGCAGTGCTATGGACAGGGACACTGAAGCTTTCTTT.

The chain has TRBV7-9 and TRBJ2-2; 7 nucleotides match TRBD1. In germline, CDR1 is SEHNR, CDR2 FQNEAQ (reference sequence). The CDR3 has 16 amino acids. Trimming cost V 5 bases and J 0 bases; bases outside gene matches: 6. DNA for the CDR3: TGTGCCAGCAGCGGTCCCGGGACAGCGAACACCGGGGAGCTGTTTTTT. As protein: CASSGPGTANTGELFF.

This clonotype was seen a single time. A read error is possible here, since a much larger clone lies one base away. This is likely a read error, given that the CDR3 carries no conserved phenylalanine or tryptophan at its end. J is TRBJ2-1 and V is TRBV19, with D perhaps TRBD1 (7 bases). Trimming removed 2 bases at V and 3 bases at J, with 26 bases between. There are 20 residues in the CDR3. Germline lookup yields CDR1 LNHDA and CDR2 SQIVND (reference sequence). For the CDR3, the DNA is TGTGCCAGTAGTATATCCTGGCGGGATCCCTCACAGGGGAACTACAATGAGCAGTTCTTA. It encodes CASSISWRDPSQGNYNEQFL.

This clonotype was seen many times. The CDR3 region is CASSSLGLAGAHEQFF. The CDR3 DNA reads TGTGCCAGCAGTTCCCTAGGACTAGCGGGAGCACATGAGCAGTTCTTC. V gene TRBV27 combines with J gene TRBJ2-1; 13 bases agree with TRBD2. Trimming removed 4 bases from V and 8 bases from J; junction bases left unmatched: 8. Germline CDR1 reads MNHEY; CDR2 reads SMNVEV (reference sequence). CDR3 length: 16 residues.

This clonotype came up a few times. This rearrangement joins TRBV19 to TRBJ2-1, with D possibly matching TRBD2 (6 bases). Germline V lookup: CDR1 LNHDA, CDR2 SQIVND (reference sequence). The V end was cut by 3 bases, the J end by 9 bases, with 12 bases between. The CDR3 is made up of 13 amino acids. CDR3 sequence: CASSMAEGIEQFF. CDR3 in DNA: TGTGCCAGTAGTATGGCGGAGGGAATTGAGCAGTTCTTC.

This clonotype was seen only a few times. V is TRBV20-1 and J is TRBJ2-4; TRBD2 agrees at 12 bases. Germline lookup yields CDR1 DFQATT and CDR2 SNEGSKA (reference sequence). The CDR3 totals 20 residues. The V gene end was trimmed by 6 bases and the J gene end by 0 bases; junction bases not matched to a gene: 18. CDR3 protein: CSALRLAGVSVGLAKNIQYF. The CDR3, as DNA: TGCAGTGCCCTTCGACTAGCGGGAGTTTCCGTAGGGTTAGCCAAAAACATTCAGTACTTC.

The chain joins TRBV20-1 to TRBJ2-7; 8 bases are shared with TRBD1. Germline V CDR1 and CDR2: DFQATT, SNEGSKA (reference sequence). With V trimmed by 1 base and J by 2 bases, 7 bases remained unmatched. The CDR3 spans 15 residues. The CDR3 coding sequence is TGCAGTGCTAGAGGGGACAGGCAACGACCCTACGAGCAGTACTTC. Translation: CSARGDRQRPYEQYF.

V and J are TRBV27 and TRBJ2-7; no reliable D call. This CDR3 spans 11 amino acids. Germline CDR1 MNHEY, CDR2 SMNVEV (reference sequence). Trimming removed 10 bases at V and 6 bases at J, with 13 bases between. CDR3: CATLDRREQYF. The CDR3 nucleotides are TGTGCCACCCTTGACCGGCGCGAGCAGTACTTC.

This clonotype appeared a few times. The chain joins TRBV7-9 to TRBJ1-6, with 7 bases that match TRBD1. V was pared by 7 bases and J by 7 bases, with 7 bases of the junction left unmatched. This CDR3 is 14 amino acids long. Per the germline V gene, CDR1 is SEHNR and CDR2 is FQNEAQ (reference sequence). The CDR3 DNA reads TGTGCCAGCATCGATGGACAGGTGAATTCACCCCTCCACTTT. Translated: CASIDGQVNSPLHF.

The chain links TRBV2 to TRBJ1-6; D is perhaps TRBD1 (6 bases). CDR3 length: 16 residues. Germline assignment: CDR1 SNHLY and CDR2 FYNNEI. V shed 3 bases and J shed 5 bases, with 14 bases lying between them. Written as DNA, the CDR3 is TGTGCCAGCAGTGAGTTGGGGGGCGCGAATAATTCACCCCTCCACTTT. The encoded protein is CASSELGGANNSPLHF.

The chain couples TRBV4-2 to TRBJ2-2, with 7 bases lining up with TRBD2. Germline lookup yields CDR1 LGHNA and CDR2 YNFKEQ. CDR3 length: 16 amino acids. The J segment lost 7 bases and the V segment lost 2 bases, leaving 10 bases of the junction unmatched. CDR3 bases: TGTGCCAGCAGCCAATCGCCGGGAGGCAATGGCGGGGAGCTGTTTTTT. Its translation: CASSQSPGGNGGELFF.

This clonotype was counted between two and nine times. The V and J genes are TRBV28 and TRBJ2-1; no firm D call. The CDR3 length is 16 residues. V lost 5 bases, J lost 4 bases, and 18 bases lay in between. Germline V lookup: CDR1 MDHEN, CDR2 SYDVKM. CDR3 in DNA: TGTGCCAGCAGTAATTTGGGTACTACCTCTTACAATGAGCAGTTCTTC. This codes for CASSNLGTTSYNEQFF.